This TCR beta chain stems from a study of blood T cells in healthy people across ages. Using a J-beta primer mix together with a sample-barcoded 5' primer, a second PCR was run for about 7 to 12 cycles. TCRdb passed the 5' RACE reads through MiXCR, listing each CDR3 protein once. The data contain hundreds of thousands of distinct CDR3 sequences, approximately 48% of them seen just once; the ten biggest clones take up around 21%. The origin of this receptor is a man aged 55-75 years in good health. Material for sequencing was blood.

The CDR3, as DNA: TGTGCCAGCAGCGTAGTAGGTGCGCCTTATGGCTACACCTTC. Amino acid sequence: CASSVVGAPYGYTF. The chain joins TRBV9 to TRBJ1-2; no reliable D call. Germline lookup yields CDR1 SGDLS and CDR2 YYNGEE. Trimming pared 0 bases from V and 5 bases from J, leaving 11 bases between. CDR3 size: 14 residues.